A single sample gave rise to the 27 T cell receptor beta chains below, sequenced in a study of identical twins (dated by TCRdb to the mid-2010s). The receptor library was made with 5' RACE. Sequencing used an Illumina HiSeq 2000. TCRdb redid the processing of the public reads, applying fastp at Q25 and MiXCR, and retained in-frame beta chains. Every CDR3 protein is listed once, alongside the most common genes and DNA of its rows. This sample comprises a few hundred thousand distinct CDR3 sequences, roughly an eighth of them detected only once. The top ten clonotypes cover around 6.9% of the sample. The sample was also reused in another study, on yellow fever vaccine responses in identical twins.

The sequenced sample consisted of CD8+ T cells sorted from blood. These receptors came from a young woman in good health.

The V and J genes are TRBV5-1 and TRBJ1-2; 11 bases are shared with TRBD1. The J segment lost 6 bases and the V segment lost 4 bases, leaving 8 bases of the junction unmatched. Germline lookup yields CDR1 SGHRS and CDR2 YFSETQ. The CDR3 spans 15 residues. For the CDR3, the DNA is TGCGCCAGCAGCCCGGGACAGGGGGGGTTGGATGGCTACACCTTC. This translates into CASSPGQGGLDGYTF.

This clonotype was seen repeatedly, ten times or more. This chain connects TRBV4-1 to TRBJ2-6; possibly TRBD2 for D (6 bases). Germline V CDR1 and CDR2: MGHRA, YSYEKL. This CDR3 is 17 amino acids long. Trimming pared 0 bases from V and 2 bases from J, leaving 11 bases between. CDR3 nucleotide sequence: TGCGCCAGCAGCCAAGATCTCCGGGGGACTGGGGCCAACGTCCTGACTTTC. Its protein is CASSQDLRGTGANVLTF.

This clonotype was detected only a few times. CDR3 sequence reads: CASSLGRAGNQPQHF. The CDR3 region has the DNA TGTGCCAGCAGTTTAGGAAGGGCGGGCAATCAGCCCCAGCATTTT. The rearrangement links TRBV12-3 or TRBV12-4 to TRBJ1-5; no firm D call. This CDR3 is built from 15 residues. V was trimmed by 1 base and J by 2 bases, leaving 9 bases between them.

This clonotype was recorded at least ten times. The chain employs TRBV9 and TRBJ2-3; no firm D call. Trimming pared 5 bases from V and 0 bases from J, leaving 4 bases between. There are 12 residues in the CDR3. The germline gives CDR1 SGDLS, CDR2 YYNGEE. The CDR3 region has the DNA TGTGCCAGCAGGGACAGCACAGATACGCAGTATTTT. Amino acids: CASRDSTDTQYF.

This clonotype has ten or more counts. J is TRBJ2-7 and V is TRBV7-9, with D possibly TRBD1 on 6 matching bases. Germline V gives CDR1 SEHNR, CDR2 FQNEAQ (reference sequence). Trimming took off 6 bases at V and 2 bases at J, with 8 bases between the two ends. This CDR3 has 12 residues. The CDR3, as DNA: TGTGCCAGCAGGGACAGCACCTACGAGCAGTACTTC. Its translation: CASRDSTYEQYF.

This clonotype was seen a few times. The chain employs TRBV24-1 and TRBJ1-2, with D unresolved. Deletions cut 4 bases from V and 6 bases from J, with 14 bases between. The germline V gene has CDR1 KGHDR and CDR2 SFDVKD. This CDR3 has 14 amino acids. CDR3 sequence: CATSEKTKMHGYTF. CDR3 DNA: TGTGCCACCAGTGAAAAGACTAAGATGCATGGCTACACCTTC.

There are a few counts of this clonotype. The V gene is TRBV20-1, the J gene TRBJ1-1; TRBD1 is a possible D gene (5 bases). V shed 4 bases and J shed 5 bases, with 14 bases lying between them. The CDR3 covers 13 residues. Germline V gives CDR1 DFQATT, CDR2 SNEGSKA (reference sequence). This CDR3 is CSATLGQITEAFF. The CDR3 bases are TGCAGTGCTACCCTAGGACAAATAACTGAAGCTTTCTTT.

This clonotype was found many times. The chain recombines TRBV20-1 with TRBJ1-1; 9 nucleotides line up with TRBD1. Germline V gene data show CDR1 as DFQATT and CDR2 as SNEGSKA (reference sequence). The CDR3 loop spans 14 amino acids. After removal of 1 base from V and 7 bases from J, the junction contained 7 bases not matched to a gene. CDR3 amino acids: CSARVNRGPGEAFF. The CDR3 nucleotides read TGCAGTGCTAGAGTTAACAGGGGGCCTGGTGAAGCTTTCTTT.

This clonotype was found many times. The chain carries TRBV28 and TRBJ2-1; possible D gene TRBD2, 7 bases. Trimming took 7 bases from V and 0 from J, leaving 10 bases between them. CDR3 length: 14 amino acids. CDR1 is MDHEN and CDR2 is SYDVKM in the germline V gene. The DNA for the CDR3 is TGTGCCAGCAAGGGGGGGTACTCCTACAATGAGCAGTTCTTC. It yields the protein CASKGGYSYNEQFF.

This sequence joins TRBV20-1 and TRBJ2-7; 7 nucleotides align to TRBD1. J gave up 0 bases and V 0 bases, and 5 bases lay outside the gene matches. This CDR3 spans 15 amino acids. Per the germline V gene, CDR1 is DFQATT and CDR2 is SNEGSKA (reference sequence). The CDR3 DNA sequence: TGCAGTGCTAGAGATGGGACAGACAGCTCCTACGAGCAGTACTTC. Protein: CSARDGTDSSYEQYF.

DNA of the CDR3: TGCGCCAGCAGCTTGGTCTACCAGGGCCAAATGAACACTGAAGCTTTCTTT. Translated, it gives CASSLVYQGQMNTEAFF. The chain joins TRBV5-1 to TRBJ1-1; a weak D match, TRBD1 (5 bases). The V gene's germline CDR1 is SGHRS and CDR2 YFSETQ. Deletions cut 0 bases from V and 0 bases from J, with 15 bases between. The CDR3 is made up of 17 amino acids.

This clonotype was observed many times. This sequence joins TRBV12-3 or TRBV12-4 and TRBJ2-1, with 7 bases that match TRBD2. CDR3 size: 14 residues. After removal of 3 bases from V and 6 bases from J, the junction contained 5 bases not matched to a gene. The CDR3 reads CASSLGGPPNEQFF. CDR3 sequence (DNA): TGTGCCAGCAGTTTGGGAGGGCCCCCCAATGAGCAGTTCTTC.

This chain links TRBV20-1 with TRBJ2-1, with TRBD2 identical over 11 bases. Trimming at V came to 3 bases and at J to 5 bases, leaving 9 bases not matched to a gene. Germline CDR1 DFQATT, CDR2 SNEGSKA (reference sequence). This CDR3 has 16 residues. The CDR3, as DNA: TGCAGTGCTAGGGACATTAGCGGGGGGGATAACAATGAGCAGTTCTTC. It yields the protein CSARDISGGDNNEQFF.

This clonotype was seen more than once but under ten times. This chain uses TRBV5-4 with TRBJ2-7; no clear D. CDR3 size: 13 residues. Germline lookup yields CDR1 SGHNT and CDR2 YYREEE (reference sequence). Trimming left V 0 bases short and J 3 bases short, with 7 bases between. The CDR3, as DNA: TGTGCCAGCAGCTTGGCGCCAGTCTACGAGCAGTACTTC. It specifies CASSLAPVYEQYF. Using reference TRBV5-4 and TRBJ2-7 for the parts outside the CDR3, the full variable domain is ETGVTQSPTHLIKTRGQQVTLRCSSQSGHNTVSWYQQALGQGPQFIFQYYREEENGRGNFPPRFSGLQFPNYSSELNVNALELDDSALYLCASSLAPVYEQYFGPGTRLTVT.

This chain links TRBV12-3 or TRBV12-4 with TRBJ2-5; D not resolved. Trimming stripped 4 bases from V and 1 base from J, with 10 bases between. CDR3 size: 14 residues. CDR3: CASSSAQSQETQYF. CDR3 in DNA: TGTGCCAGCAGTTCCGCGCAGAGCCAAGAGACCCAGTACTTC.

This clonotype was seen a single time. The chain links TRBV5-1 to TRBJ2-2; D uncertain. V was shortened by 0 bases and J by 1 base, with 10 bases between the two germline ends. Germline CDR1 SGHRS, CDR2 YFSETQ. The CDR3 is made up of 16 amino acids. The CDR3, as DNA: TGCGCCAGCAGCTTGGTAGAACTCGAGAACACCGGGGAGCTGTTTTTT. Amino acid sequence: CASSLVELENTGELFF.

This clonotype was counted only a few times. The chain joins TRBV12-3 or TRBV12-4 to TRBJ2-7; TRBD1 aligns across 9 bases. The CDR3 contains 15 residues. V trimming: 4 bases; J trimming: 2 bases; junction bases outside the gene matches: 6. The chain's CDR3 is CASSCPGQGTYEQYF. In nucleotides, the CDR3 is TGTGCCAGCAGTTGCCCAGGACAGGGGACCTACGAGCAGTACTTC.

This clonotype was detected ten times or more. CDR3 DNA: TGTGCCAGCAGATCTCTCCGGGATTACACCGGGGAGCTGTTTTTT. This translates into CASRSLRDYTGELFF. The rearrangement links TRBV11-2 to TRBJ2-2; D possibly corresponds to TRBD2 (5 bases). The V gene's germline CDR1 is SGHAT and CDR2 FQNNGV. The CDR3 totals 15 residues. The ends were cut back, 6 bases at V and 3 bases at J, with 14 bases in the middle.

This clonotype came up a few times. This chain uses TRBV6-5 with TRBJ2-2; D gene uncertain. With 3 bases removed from V and 3 bases from J, the gap between germline ends came to 5 bases. Germline assignment: CDR1 MNHEY and CDR2 SVGAGI. The CDR3 runs 13 residues. For the CDR3, the DNA is TGTGCCAGCAGTTATCTAGACACCGGGGAGCTGTTTTTT. Translating it yields CASSYLDTGELFF.

J is TRBJ2-1 and V is TRBV7-6; 9 positions match TRBD1. From germline, CDR1 is SGHVS and CDR2 FNYEAQ. CDR3 length equals 16 residues. V shed 5 bases and J 9 bases; nucleotides not matched to a gene: 14. CDR3 residues: CASSTWGDREVGEQFF. The CDR3 region has the DNA TGTGCCAGCAGCACATGGGGGGACAGGGAAGTCGGTGAGCAGTTCTTC. The full variable domain, rest sourced from reference TRBV7-6 and TRBJ2-1, is GAGVSQSPRYKVTKRGQDVALRCDPISGHVSLYWYRQALGQGPEFLTYFNYEAQQDKSGLPNDRFSAERPEGSISTLTIQRTEQRDSAMYRCASSTWGDREVGEQFFGPGTRLTVL.

The chain is built from TRBV27 and TRBJ2-1, with no clear D. V lost 4 bases to trimming and J lost 8 bases, with 18 bases between them. In germline, CDR1 is MNHEY, CDR2 SMNVEV (reference sequence). CDR3 size: 15 residues. In nucleotides, the CDR3 is TGTGCCAGCAGTTCACACACAGACCCACTCGATGAGCAGTTCTTC. Protein sequence: CASSSHTDPLDEQFF.

This clonotype was seen a few times. DNA of the CDR3: TGTGCCAGCAGTTACTCGATCTACAATGAGCAGTTCTTC. Protein product: CASSYSIYNEQFF. V is TRBV6-5 and J is TRBJ2-1; no firm D call. Germline V lookup: CDR1 MNHEY, CDR2 SVGAGI. The CDR3 totals 13 residues. V shed 0 bases and J shed 3 bases, with 3 bases lying between them.

This clonotype has a count of ten or more. The chain couples TRBV29-1 to TRBJ2-7; 10 nucleotides match TRBD2. This CDR3 has 14 amino acids. Germline lookup yields CDR1 SQVTM and CDR2 ANQGSEA. Trimming at V came to 2 bases and at J to 2 bases, leaving 3 bases not matched to a gene. CDR3 protein: CSVETSGATYEQYF. Written as DNA, the CDR3 is TGCAGCGTTGAAACTAGCGGGGCTACCTACGAGCAGTACTTC.

The chain employs TRBV25-1 and TRBJ2-2; 9 bases fit TRBD1. The CDR3 runs to 16 residues. V was pared by 2 bases and J by 2 bases, with 3 bases of the junction left unmatched. CDR1 and CDR2 (germline): MGHDK, SYGVNS. Written as DNA, the CDR3 is TGTGCCAGCAGTGAACCGGGACAGGGAAACACCGGGGAGCTGTTTTTT. Its translation is CASSEPGQGNTGELFF.

This clonotype was counted many times. This chain uses TRBV9 with TRBJ2-1; D unclear. Germline V gene sequence: CDR1 SGDLS, CDR2 YYNGEE. V lost 2 bases to trimming and J lost 1 base, with 10 bases between them. The CDR3 has 15 residues. The CDR3 coding sequence is TGTGCCAGCAGCGTCGCAGGCCTGTCCTACAATGAGCAGTTCTTC. It yields the protein CASSVAGLSYNEQFF. The full variable domain, in which reference TRBV9 and TRBJ2-1 provide the parts outside the CDR3, is DSGVTQTPKHLITATGQRVTLRCSPRSGDLSVYWYQQSLDQGLQFLIQYYNGEERAKGNILERFSAQQFPDLHSELNLSSLELGDSALYFCASSVAGLSYNEQFFGPGTRLTVL.

The chain is built from TRBV6-1 and TRBJ2-1; D unresolved. This CDR3 has 13 amino acids. Germline V lookup: CDR1 MNHNS, CDR2 SASEGT. The V and J ends lost 0 bases and 8 bases respectively, with 8 bases between them. This CDR3 is CASSEALYHEQFF. The CDR3 DNA is TGTGCCAGCAGTGAAGCCCTGTATCATGAGCAGTTCTTC.

This clonotype was detected a few times. This sequence joins TRBV10-3 and TRBJ1-5, with D unclear. The CDR3 is 13 residues long. V was shortened by 4 bases and J by 5 bases, with 9 bases between the two germline ends. In germline, CDR1 is ENHRY, CDR2 SYGVKD. This CDR3 reads CAISVDFDQPQHF. CDR3 in DNA: TGTGCCATCAGTGTAGATTTCGATCAGCCCCAGCATTTT.